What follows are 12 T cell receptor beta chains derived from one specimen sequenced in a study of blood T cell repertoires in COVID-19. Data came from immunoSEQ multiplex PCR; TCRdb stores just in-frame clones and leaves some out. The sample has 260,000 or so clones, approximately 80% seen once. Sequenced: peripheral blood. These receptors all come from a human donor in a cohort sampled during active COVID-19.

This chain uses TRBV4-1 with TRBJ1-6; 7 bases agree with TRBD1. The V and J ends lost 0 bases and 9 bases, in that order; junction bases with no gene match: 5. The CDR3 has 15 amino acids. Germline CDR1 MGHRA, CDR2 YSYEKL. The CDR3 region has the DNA TGCGCCAGCAGCCAAGATGTACAGGGGAGTTCACCCCTCCACTTT. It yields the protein CASSQDVQGSSPLHF.

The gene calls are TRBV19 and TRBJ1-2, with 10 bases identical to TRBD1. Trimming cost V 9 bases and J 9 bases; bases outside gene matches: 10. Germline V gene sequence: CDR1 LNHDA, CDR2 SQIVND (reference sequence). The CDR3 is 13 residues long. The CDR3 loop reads CASQLGQGLRYTF. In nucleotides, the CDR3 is TGTGCCAGCCAATTGGGACAGGGGCTGCGCTACACCTTC.

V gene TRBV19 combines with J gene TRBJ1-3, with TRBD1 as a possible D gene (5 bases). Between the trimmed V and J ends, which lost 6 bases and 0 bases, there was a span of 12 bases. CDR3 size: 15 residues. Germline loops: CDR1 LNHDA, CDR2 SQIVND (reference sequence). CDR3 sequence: CASSLRDSSGNTIYF. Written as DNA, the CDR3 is TGTGCCAGTAGCCTTAGAGACAGCTCTGGAAACACCATATATTTT.

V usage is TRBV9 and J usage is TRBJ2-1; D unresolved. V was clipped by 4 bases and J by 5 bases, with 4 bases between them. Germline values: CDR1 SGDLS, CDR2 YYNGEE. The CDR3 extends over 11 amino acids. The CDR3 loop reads CASSYHNEQFF. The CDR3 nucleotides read TGTGCCAGCAGCTATCACAATGAGCAGTTCTTC.

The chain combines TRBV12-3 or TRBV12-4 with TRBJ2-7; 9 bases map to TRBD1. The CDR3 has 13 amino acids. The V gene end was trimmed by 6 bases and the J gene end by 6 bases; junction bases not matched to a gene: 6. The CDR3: CASRRTGAVEQYF. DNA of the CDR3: TGTGCCAGCAGACGGACAGGGGCGGTCGAGCAGTACTTC.

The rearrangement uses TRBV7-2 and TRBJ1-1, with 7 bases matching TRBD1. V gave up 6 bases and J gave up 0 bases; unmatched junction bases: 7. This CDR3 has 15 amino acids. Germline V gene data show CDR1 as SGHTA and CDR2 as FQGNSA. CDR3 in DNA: TGTGCCAGCAGACCTTCGGGACAGATGAACACTGAAGCTTTCTTT. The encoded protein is CASRPSGQMNTEAFF.

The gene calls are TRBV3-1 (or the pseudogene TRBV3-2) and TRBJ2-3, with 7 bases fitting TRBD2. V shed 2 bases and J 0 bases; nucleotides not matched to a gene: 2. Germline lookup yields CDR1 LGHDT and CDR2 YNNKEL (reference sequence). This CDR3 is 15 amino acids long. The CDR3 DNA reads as TGTGCCAGCAGCCAAAGCGGGACTAGCACAGATACGCAGTATTTT. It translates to CASSQSGTSTDTQYF.

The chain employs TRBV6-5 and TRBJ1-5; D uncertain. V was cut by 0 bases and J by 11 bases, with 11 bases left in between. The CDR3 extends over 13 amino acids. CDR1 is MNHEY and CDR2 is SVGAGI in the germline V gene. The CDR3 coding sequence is TGTGCCAGCAGTTACTCCCTTGAGGAGGCCCAGCATTTT. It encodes CASSYSLEEAQHF.

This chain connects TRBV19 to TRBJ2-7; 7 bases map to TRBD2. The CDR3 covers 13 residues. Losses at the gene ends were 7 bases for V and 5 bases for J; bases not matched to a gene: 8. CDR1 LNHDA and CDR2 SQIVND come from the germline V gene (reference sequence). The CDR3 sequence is CASIPTAGDEQYF. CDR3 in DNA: TGTGCCAGTATCCCCACGGCGGGGGACGAGCAGTACTTC.

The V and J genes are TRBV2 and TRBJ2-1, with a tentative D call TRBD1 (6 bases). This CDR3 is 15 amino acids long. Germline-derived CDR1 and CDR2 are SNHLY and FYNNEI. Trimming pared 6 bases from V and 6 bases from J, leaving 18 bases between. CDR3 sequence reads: CASRRTGILSNEQFF. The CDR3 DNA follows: TGTGCCAGCAGACGAACAGGGATTCTCTCCAATGAGCAGTTCTTC.

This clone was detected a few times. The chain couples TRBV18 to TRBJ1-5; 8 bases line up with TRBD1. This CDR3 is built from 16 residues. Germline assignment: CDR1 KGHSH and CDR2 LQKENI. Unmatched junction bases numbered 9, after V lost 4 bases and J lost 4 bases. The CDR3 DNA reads TGTGCCAGCTCACTTACCGGGACAGGCTTAAATCAGCCCCAGCATTTT. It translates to CASSLTGTGLNQPQHF. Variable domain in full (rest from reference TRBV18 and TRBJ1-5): NAGVMQNPRHLVRRRGQEARLRCSPMKGHSHVYWYRQLPEEGLKFMVYLQKENIIDESGMPKERFSAEFPKEGPSILRIQQVVRGDSAAYFCASSLTGTGLNQPQHFGDGTRLSIL.

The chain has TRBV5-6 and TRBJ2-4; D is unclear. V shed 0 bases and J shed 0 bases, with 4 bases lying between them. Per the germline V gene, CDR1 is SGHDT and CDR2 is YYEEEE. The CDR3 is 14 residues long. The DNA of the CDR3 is TGTGCCAGCAGCTTGGTCAGAGCCAAAAACATTCAGTACTTC. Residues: CASSLVRAKNIQYF. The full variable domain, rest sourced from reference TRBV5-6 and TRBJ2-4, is DAGVTQSPTHLIKTRGQQVTLRCSPKSGHDTVSWYQQALGQGPQFIFQYYEEEERQRGNFPDRFSGHQFPNYSSELNVNALLLGDSALYLCASSLVRAKNIQYFGAGTRLSVL.